One and the same sample provided the 21 T cell receptor beta chains below, sequenced in a study of shared clonotypes between healthy human individuals. This table comes from immunoSEQ multiplex PCR, and its TCRdb copy is limited to in-frame clones, with some not included. Here the sample spans approximately 1,000,000 clones, around 82% being singletons. Specimen: memory CD4+ T cells from PBMCs. Subset: CD45RA-negative fraction. The receptor source for this set is a man aged 18 to 30 in good health. Some clones in this sample may be carry-over from other donors' samples.

This clone was found once. The V gene is TRBV5-1, the J gene TRBJ2-4, with D unresolved. Trimming shortened V by 4 bases and J by 9 bases, and 17 bases separated the two germline ends. CDR1 and CDR2 (germline): SGHRS, YFSETQ. CDR3 length equals 14 residues. The CDR3 here is CASSPQDTRGIQYF. CDR3 nucleotides: TGCGCCAGCAGCCCGCAGGATACACGCGGCATTCAGTACTTC.

Details on this clone: In the same sample, other DNA sequences code for this CDR3. V is TRBV18 and J is TRBJ2-5, with a weak D call TRBD2 (5 bases). Germline CDR1 KGHSH, CDR2 LQKENI. The CDR3 has 14 amino acids. V lost 3 bases and J 3 bases, leaving 11 bases between the germline ends. As DNA, the CDR3 is TGTGCCAGCTCACCTCTGGCGGGTGAAGAGACCCAGTACTTC. Amino acids: CASSPLAGEETQYF.

V and J are TRBV5-1 and TRBJ1-3, with unresolved D. In germline, CDR1 is SGHRS, CDR2 YFSETQ. Trimming cost V 0 bases and J 3 bases, with 13 bases left between them. The CDR3 spans 16 residues. The CDR3 DNA reads as TGCGCCAGCAGCTTGGCCGGGCCCCCCTTTGGAAACACCATATATTTT. Protein sequence: CASSLAGPPFGNTIYF.

The chain couples TRBV6-1 to TRBJ2-3; D may correspond to TRBD1 or TRBD2 (5 bases each). Germline values: CDR1 MNHNS, CDR2 SASEGT. The CDR3 loop spans 16 amino acids. Trimming pared 3 bases from V and 0 bases from J, leaving 13 bases between. The CDR3, as DNA: TGTGCCAGCAGTGATGGGGGATTGTCTAGCACAGATACGCAGTATTTT. It is translated as CASSDGGLSSTDTQYF.

J is TRBJ2-3 and V is TRBV5-1; 10 nucleotides line up with TRBD2. Trimming removed 0 bases from V and 4 bases from J; junction bases left unmatched: 8. CDR3 length: 17 residues. From germline, CDR1 is SGHRS and CDR2 YFSETQ. The CDR3 DNA follows: TGCGCCAGCAGCTTGGGGCTAGCGGGAGTCTTGGCAGATACGCAGTATTTT. Amino acids: CASSLGLAGVLADTQYF.

In this sample, this clone turned up a few times. The sample holds other DNA sequences that translate to the same CDR3. The V call is TRBV15, the J call TRBJ1-2, with a possible D match to TRBD1 (6 bases). The V gene lost 5 bases and the J gene lost 5 bases, with 12 bases spanning the gap. CDR1 and CDR2 from the germline V gene are LNHNV and YYDKDF (reference sequence). CDR3 length: 13 residues. The DNA for the CDR3 is TGTGCCACCAGCGGGGGGCGAGGGTATGGCTACACCTTC. It translates to CATSGGRGYGYTF. The full variable domain, in which reference TRBV15 and TRBJ1-2 provide the parts outside the CDR3, is DAMVIQNPRYQVTQFGKPVTLSCSQTLNHNVMYWYQQKSSQAPKLLFHYYDKDFNNEADTPDNFQSRRPNTSFCFLDIRSPGLGDTAMYLCATSGGRGYGYTFGSGTRLTVV.

The CDR3 bases are TGTGCCAGCAGCTCCAGTTCAGTGAATTCGGGCGAGACCCAGTACTTC. Translated, it gives CASSSSSVNSGETQYF. V usage is TRBV7-8 and J usage is TRBJ2-5; the D is unclear. Germline V gene sequence: CDR1 SGHVS, CDR2 FQNEAQ. Trimming took off 4 bases at V and 5 bases at J, with 20 bases between the two ends. This CDR3 is built from 16 residues.

This clone was detected only a few times. The chain carries TRBV7-9 and TRBJ1-1; D remains ambiguous. The CDR3 loop spans 12 amino acids. V lost 1 base, J lost 10 bases, and 10 bases lay in between. Germline V gene sequence: CDR1 SEHNR, CDR2 FQNEAQ (reference sequence). This CDR3 reads CASSLEGLGAFF. The CDR3, as DNA: TGTGCCAGCAGCTTAGAGGGCCTGGGAGCTTTCTTT.

The chain uses TRBV11-2 and TRBJ2-6; D might be TRBD1 (6 bases). The CDR3 is made up of 18 amino acids. Trimming stripped 3 bases from V and 1 base from J, with 16 bases between. CDR1 and CDR2 from the germline V gene are SGHAT and FQNNGV. CDR3: CASSFTGTPLSGANVLTF. DNA of the CDR3: TGTGCCAGCAGCTTCACCGGGACACCGTTGTCTGGGGCCAACGTCCTGACTTTC.

The chain links TRBV29-1 to TRBJ1-1; a possible D gene is TRBD1 (6 bases). V was shortened by 2 bases and J by 4 bases, with 11 bases between the two germline ends. The germline V gene encodes CDR1 SQVTM and CDR2 ANQGSEA. The CDR3 sequence is 13 residues long. CDR3 bases: TGCAGCGTTGAACAGGGGCGCGGCACTGAAGCTTTCTTT. Amino acid sequence: CSVEQGRGTEAFF.

A note on this clone: Additional DNA sequences in this sample encode the identical CDR3. V and J are TRBV5-4 and TRBJ2-7; 8 bases fit TRBD2. The CDR3 runs to 14 residues. Trimming at V came to 0 bases and at J to 2 bases, leaving 1 base not matched to a gene. Germline CDR1 reads SGHNT; CDR2 reads YYREEE (reference sequence). The CDR3 sequence: CASSLGTSTYEQYF. CDR3 in DNA: TGTGCCAGCAGCTTGGGGACTAGCACCTACGAGCAGTACTTC. The full variable domain, rest sourced from reference TRBV5-4 and TRBJ2-7, is ETGVTQSPTHLIKTRGQQVTLRCSSQSGHNTVSWYQQALGQGPQFIFQYYREEENGRGNFPPRFSGLQFPNYSSELNVNALELDDSALYLCASSLGTSTYEQYFGPGTRLTVT.

The rearrangement links TRBV27 to TRBJ1-1; possibly TRBD1 for D (6 bases). The CDR3 has 15 residues. The ends were cut back, 3 bases at V and 3 bases at J, with 14 bases in the middle. Germline assignment: CDR1 MNHEY and CDR2 SMNVEV (reference sequence). The CDR3 DNA follows: TGTGCCAGCAGTTTCGGACAGAGGGCGGACACTGAAGCTTTCTTT. Its translation: CASSFGQRADTEAFF.

This clone appeared many times. The genes are TRBV27 and TRBJ1-1; D possibly corresponds to TRBD1 (5 bases). Germline values: CDR1 MNHEY, CDR2 SMNVEV (reference sequence). With 5 bases removed from V and 2 bases from J, the gap between germline ends came to 15 bases. This CDR3 contains 15 residues. CDR3 sequence (DNA): TGTGCCAGCAGTATTCGACCGGGGCCAAACACTGAAGCTTTCTTT. It is translated as CASSIRPGPNTEAFF.

The rearrangement uses TRBV19 and TRBJ2-7; D possibly matches TRBD1 or TRBD2 (5 bases each). CDR3 length: 14 amino acids. Germline V lookup: CDR1 LNHDA, CDR2 SQIVND (reference sequence). Trimming shortened V by 3 bases and J by 0 bases, and 9 bases separated the two germline ends. The DNA for the CDR3 is TGTGCCAGTAGTATGGGACGGAGCTCCTACGAGCAGTACTTC. It codes for CASSMGRSSYEQYF.

Comments on this clone: The same CDR3 also results from other DNA sequences found in this sample. The V and J genes are TRBV7-2 and TRBJ2-3; D gene ambiguous. The V gene lost 3 bases and the J gene lost 4 bases, with 8 bases spanning the gap. The germline gives CDR1 SGHTA, CDR2 FQGNSA. The CDR3 sequence is 13 residues long. The CDR3 DNA reads as TGTGCCAGCAGCTTTGCAGGTCCAGATACGCAGTATTTT. It encodes CASSFAGPDTQYF. The full variable domain, rest sourced from reference TRBV7-2 and TRBJ2-3, is GAGVSQSPSNKVTEKGKDVELRCDPISGHTALYWYRQSLGQGLEFLIYFQGNSAPDKSGLPSDRFSAERTGGSVSTLTIQRTQQEDSAVYLCASSFAGPDTQYFGPGTRLTVL.

Only a few counts were recorded for this clone. The V gene is TRBV7-2, the J gene TRBJ2-1, with 9 bases lining up with TRBD2. The germline gives CDR1 SGHTA, CDR2 FQGNSA. There are 15 residues in the CDR3. V was clipped by 2 bases and J by 3 bases; unmatched bases: 2. In DNA, the CDR3 is TGTGCCAGCAGCTTATCTAGCGGGGACTACAATGAGCAGTTCTTC. Translation gives CASSLSSGDYNEQFF. Full variable domain (outside the CDR3, taken from reference TRBV7-2 and TRBJ2-1): GAGVSQSPSNKVTEKGKDVELRCDPISGHTALYWYRQSLGQGLEFLIYFQGNSAPDKSGLPSDRFSAERTGGSVSTLTIQRTQQEDSAVYLCASSLSSGDYNEQFFGPGTRLTVL.

The chain employs TRBV5-1 and TRBJ2-1; 14 bases match TRBD2. The germline CDR1 and CDR2 sequences are SGHRS and YFSETQ. The trim removed 0 bases at V and 8 bases at J, leaving 7 bases unmatched. The CDR3 extends over 17 amino acids. CDR3 residues: CASSLEGTSGSFDEQFF. CDR3 nucleotide sequence: TGCGCCAGCAGCTTGGAAGGGACTAGCGGGAGTTTCGATGAGCAGTTCTTC.

This sequence joins TRBV4-3 and TRBJ1-2; TRBD1 might be the D (5 bases). The CDR3 is 15 residues long. Germline loops: CDR1 LGHNA, CDR2 YSLEER. V gave up 0 bases and J gave up 4 bases, with 12 bases separating them. This CDR3 reads CASSQDLRDGYGYTF. Here the CDR3 DNA reads TGCGCCAGCAGCCAAGATCTCAGGGACGGCTATGGCTACACCTTC.

This chain uses TRBV5-5 with TRBJ1-2; D call uncertain. This CDR3 spans 16 amino acids. Germline CDR1 reads SGHKS; CDR2 reads YYEKEE (reference sequence). V lost 4 bases to trimming and J lost 8 bases, with 24 bases between them. The CDR3 region is CASSHEWEGETRGYTF. DNA of the CDR3: TGTGCCAGCAGCCACGAATGGGAGGGAGAGACGCGAGGCTACACCTTC.

The V call is TRBV4-2, the J call TRBJ2-1; 8 bases are a match to TRBD2. V shed 5 bases and J 8 bases; nucleotides not matched to a gene: 20. CDR1 is LGHNA and CDR2 is YNFKEQ in the germline V gene. This CDR3 region has 18 residues. The CDR3 protein is CASSSLRSGSGIVYEQFF. CDR3 DNA: TGTGCCAGCAGCTCCCTTCGGAGCGGTAGCGGGATAGTATATGAGCAGTTCTTC.

This chain connects TRBV7-2 to TRBJ1-5; a possible D gene is TRBD1 (6 bases). The CDR3 consists of 13 residues. Germline loops: CDR1 SGHTA, CDR2 FQGNSA. Trimming took 7 bases from V and 4 from J, leaving 11 bases between them. The CDR3 nucleotides are TGTGCCAGCAACATAGGGGGGAATCAGCCCCAGCATTTT. This sequence encodes CASNIGGNQPQHF.